This TCR beta chain derives from a study of T cells in Graves' hyperthyroidism and ophthalmopathy. General observations from the study: Before onset, by a median of around six months, the model predicted ophthalmopathy.

There are 13 residues in the CDR3. Deletions cut 6 bases from V and 8 bases from J, with 13 bases between. On this clonotype itself: The antigen is unknown.

What was amplified from RNA transcripts were TCR beta CDR3 regions. TCR CDR3 underwent first-round RT-PCR with the HTBI primer set. TCRdb called the multiplex PCR reads again in MiXCR, with one record for every CDR3 protein. Counted here are some 440,000 distinct CDR3 sequences, roughly 14% occurring once; the ten biggest clones make up 12% to 15%. Sequencing was performed on blood. J is TRBJ1-4 and V is TRBV12-3 or TRBV12-4; possible D gene TRBD1, 5 bases. The receptor was isolated from a woman aged 18 to 35 with Graves' hyperthyroidism. CDR3 DNA: TGTGCCAGCAGCTCGATAGGGACCGAAAAACTGTTTTTT. It specifies CASSSIGTEKLFF.